The sequence of this T cell receptor beta chain was determined in a study of cytomegalovirus exposure and HLA in healthy donors. Overall study context: Of 300 to 500 genotyped donors, 81% clustered with self-reported Caucasian donors.

The PCR used 60 Vbeta and 13 Jbeta primers. Assay used: immunoSEQ multiplex PCR; TCRdb lists only in-frame clones, some missing. The data hold approximately 140,000 clones, with 80% observed a single time. This CDR3 is built from 15 residues. With V trimmed by 1 base and J by 2 bases, 4 bases remained unmatched. Germline V gene sequence: CDR1 SGHAT, CDR2 FQDESV (reference sequence). Findings of the study overall: Based on reports, TCR beta sequences accurately predicted HLA-A and HLA-B alleles for most subjects. What a later analysis reportedly showed was that an Asian-associated ancestry cluster had fewer N-insertions than the roughly 700-donor mean. Across donors, sequencing depth was assumed by presence/absence analyses to be roughly uniform.

About this clone: Its antigen is not known.

This TCR was sampled from a man aged 35 to 55 in good health and CMV-seropositive. The sequenced sample consisted of PBMCs. V is TRBV11-1 and J is TRBJ1-1, with 7 positions matching TRBD1. The CDR3 region is CASSLGGGRNTEAFF. The CDR3 bases are TGTGCCAGCAGCTTAGGAGGGGGCCGTAACACTGAAGCTTTCTTT.